One and the same sample provided the 21 T cell receptor beta chains below, sequenced in a study of blood T cell repertoires in COVID-19. Clones were sequenced by immunoSEQ multiplex PCR, and TCRdb holds only the in-frame ones, with some missing. The table shows roughly 120,000 clones, with approximately 87% occurring only once. Sequenced: peripheral blood. These TCRs come from a man younger than 40 with acute or convalescent COVID-19.

J is TRBJ1-6 and V is TRBV5-1; D unclear. This CDR3 comprises 11 residues. V lost 1 base and J lost 10, with 3 bases in between. In germline, CDR1 is SGHRS, CDR2 YFSETQ. The CDR3: CASSLRSPLHF. The CDR3 nucleotides are TGCGCCAGCAGCTTGCGGTCACCCCTCCACTTT.

The chain has TRBV25-1 and TRBJ2-7; 8 bases match TRBD1. CDR1 and CDR2 (germline): MGHDK, SYGVNS. Trimming at V came to 6 bases and at J to 0 bases, leaving 7 bases not matched to a gene. The CDR3 consists of 15 residues. The CDR3, as DNA: TGTGCCAGCAGCCCCGGGACAGGCTACTCCTACGAGCAGTACTTC. Its protein is CASSPGTGYSYEQYF.

The chain couples TRBV7-2 to TRBJ2-1, with 9 bases that match TRBD1. Germline CDR1 and CDR2: SGHTA and FQGNSA. CDR3 length equals 16 residues. V dropped 0 bases and J dropped 9; count of bases not matched to a gene: 9. CDR3 DNA: TGTGCCAGCAGCTTAGCGGGGACAGGGAATGGGGTTGAGCAGTTCTTC. Protein product: CASSLAGTGNGVEQFF.

This clone was recorded only once. The V gene is TRBV4-1, the J gene TRBJ1-5; possible D gene TRBD1, 6 bases. Trimming removed 4 bases at V and 4 bases at J, with 11 bases between. This CDR3 is built from 14 residues. CDR1 is MGHRA and CDR2 is YSYEKL in the germline V gene. CDR3 sequence reads: CASSLIGQNQPQHF. The DNA for the CDR3 is TGCGCCAGCAGCCTTATTGGACAGAATCAGCCCCAGCATTTT.

This sequence joins TRBV6-5 and TRBJ1-4; D remains unclear. The ends were cut back, 2 bases at V and 6 bases at J, with 7 bases in the middle. From germline, CDR1 is MNHEY and CDR2 SVGAGI. This CDR3 region has 13 residues. Here the CDR3 reads CASSYQMDEKLFF. CDR3 in DNA: TGTGCCAGCAGTTACCAGATGGATGAAAAACTGTTTTTT.

This chain connects TRBV10-3 to TRBJ1-5, with D unclear. CDR1 and CDR2 from the germline V gene are ENHRY and SYGVKD. V was cut by 2 bases and J by 0 bases, with 8 bases left in between. There are 15 residues in the CDR3. CDR3 DNA sequence: TGTGCCATCAGTGAGGGAGTAACTAGCAATCAGCCCCAGCATTTT. As protein: CAISEGVTSNQPQHF.

The gene calls are TRBV29-1 and TRBJ1-1, with D unclear. This CDR3 is built from 12 residues. V was trimmed by 6 bases and J by 0 bases, leaving 8 bases between them. CDR1 and CDR2 (germline): SQVTM, ANQGSEA. The CDR3 loop reads CSVNVMNTEAFF. The CDR3 DNA reads as TGCAGCGTCAATGTCATGAACACTGAAGCTTTCTTT.

The chain uses TRBV30 and TRBJ1-5; 8 bases map to TRBD1. V lost 3 bases, J lost 6 bases, and 7 bases stayed unmatched. This CDR3 is 14 amino acids long. Germline V gene data show CDR1 as GTSNPN and CDR2 as SVGIG (reference sequence). CDR3 DNA sequence: TGTGCCTGGAGCCCCGGACAGGGAAGTCAGCCCCAGCATTTT. This gives the protein CAWSPGQGSQPQHF.

The V call is TRBV3-1 (or the pseudogene TRBV3-2), the J call TRBJ2-7; TRBD1 is a possible D gene (5 bases). CDR3 length: 14 residues. Germline lookup yields CDR1 LGHDT and CDR2 YNNKEL (reference sequence). V was pared by 2 bases and J by 6 bases, with 14 bases between. This CDR3 reads CASSQSFIQGEQYV. The CDR3, as DNA: TGTGCCAGCAGCCAAAGTTTTATCCAGGGCGAGCAGTACGTC.

V and J are TRBV3-1 (or the pseudogene TRBV3-2) and TRBJ1-4, with D unclear. CDR1 LGHDT and CDR2 YNNKEL come from the germline V gene (reference sequence). The CDR3 spans 14 residues. V was clipped by 2 bases and J by 11 bases, with 15 bases between them. DNA of the CDR3: TGTGCCAGCAGCCAACCCATGGTGGAGGGTAAACTGTTTTTT. This sequence encodes CASSQPMVEGKLFF.

The chain links TRBV27 to TRBJ2-1, with 11 bases aligning to TRBD2. This CDR3 contains 15 residues. J gave up 9 bases and V 4 bases, and 8 bases lay outside the gene matches. Germline assignment: CDR1 MNHEY and CDR2 SMNVEV (reference sequence). CDR3 coding DNA: TGTGCCAGCAGTTCCGGGACTAGCGGACTACCTGAGCAGTTCTTC. The encoded protein is CASSSGTSGLPEQFF.

V gene TRBV18 combines with J gene TRBJ1-1; TRBD1 is a possible D gene (6 bases). The CDR3 runs 14 residues. Germline lookup yields CDR1 KGHSH and CDR2 LQKENI. V lost 6 bases, J lost 11 bases, and 22 bases lay in between. CDR3 loop: CASSPRAFPQGAFF. The CDR3 coding sequence is TGTGCCAGCTCGCCCCGGGCCTTCCCTCAGGGGGCTTTCTTT.

The rearrangement links TRBV6-2 or TRBV6-3 to TRBJ2-3; D might be TRBD1 (6 bases). Looked up from germline, CDR1 is MNHEY and CDR2 is SVGEGT. Trimming took off 3 bases at V and 5 bases at J, with 18 bases between the two ends. The CDR3 has 16 residues. CDR3 protein: CASSYPIGQRGDTQYF. The CDR3, as DNA: TGTGCCAGCAGTTATCCGATTGGACAGAGGGGAGATACGCAGTATTTT.

This sequence joins TRBV3-1 (or the pseudogene TRBV3-2) and TRBJ2-3, with 7 bases identical to TRBD1. CDR3 length: 13 residues. Germline V gene sequence: CDR1 LGHDT, CDR2 YNNKEL (reference sequence). The V segment lost 4 bases and the J segment 4 bases; nucleotides outside the gene matches: 2. The CDR3 region has the DNA TGTGCCAGCAGCCGTACAGGGGCAGATACGCAGTATTTT. This codes for CASSRTGADTQYF.

The chain carries TRBV4-1 and TRBJ1-2; 7 bases are a match to TRBD1. V shed 0 bases, J shed 2 bases, and the junction held 3 bases outside the gene matches. Germline V gives CDR1 MGHRA, CDR2 YSYEKL. This CDR3 comprises 15 residues. The CDR3 protein is CASSQDGQENYGYTF. Written as DNA, the CDR3 is TGCGCCAGCAGCCAAGATGGACAGGAAAACTATGGCTACACCTTC.

The rearrangement uses TRBV6-1 and TRBJ2-7, with a possible D match to TRBD2 (6 bases). The CDR3 loop spans 12 amino acids. Trimming cost V 2 bases and J 7 bases, with 9 bases left between them. Germline V gene data show CDR1 as MNHNS and CDR2 as SASEGT. CDR3 in amino acids: CASSERGREQYV. Here the CDR3 DNA reads TGTGCCAGCAGTGAACGGGGGAGGGAGCAGTACGTC.

This clone showed up just a few times. The chain has TRBV6-2 or TRBV6-3 and TRBJ1-1; 7 bases are shared with TRBD1. CDR1 is MNHEY, CDR2 SVGEGT, per germline. This CDR3 comprises 16 residues. After removal of 1 base from V and 0 bases from J, the junction contained 5 bases not matched to a gene. CDR3 coding DNA: TGTGCCAGCAGTTACTGTCAGGGGGATCTGAACACTGAAGCTTTCTTT. It is translated as CASSYCQGDLNTEAFF.

The V gene is TRBV5-1, the J gene TRBJ2-3; D is unclear. Germline assignment: CDR1 SGHRS and CDR2 YFSETQ. The CDR3 sequence is 14 residues long. V lost 0 bases to trimming and J lost 1 base, with 6 bases between them. The CDR3 nucleotides read TGCGCCAGCAGCTTGGGCCCGGGCACAGATACGCAGTATTTT. It translates to CASSLGPGTDTQYF.

V usage is TRBV6-2 or TRBV6-3 and J usage is TRBJ2-6, with 10 nucleotides matching TRBD1. This CDR3 comprises 20 residues. With V trimmed by 2 bases and J by 0 bases, 10 bases remained unmatched. Germline assignment: CDR1 MNHEY and CDR2 SVGEGT. The CDR3 DNA is TGTGCCAGCAGTTACGTTAAGGGACAGGGGACGCTCTCTGGGGCCAACGTCCTGACTTTC. This sequence encodes CASSYVKGQGTLSGANVLTF.

CDR3 nucleotides: TGTGCCACCAGTCCAGTGGCAGATCAGCCCCAGCATTTT. Translation: CATSPVADQPQHF. The genes are TRBV19 and TRBJ1-5; D gene unclear. In germline, CDR1 is LNHDA, CDR2 SQIVND (reference sequence). The CDR3 is 13 residues long. Trimming shortened V by 10 bases and J by 5 bases, and 15 bases separated the two germline ends.

The chain employs TRBV30 and TRBJ1-4; the D is unclear. The CDR3 consists of 14 residues. Trimming pared 0 bases from V and 4 bases from J, leaving 9 bases between. CDR1 and CDR2 from the germline V gene are GTSNPN and SVGIG (reference sequence). The CDR3 reads CAWSVWQDNEKLFF. The CDR3 DNA sequence: TGTGCCTGGAGTGTCTGGCAGGATAATGAAAAACTGTTTTTT.